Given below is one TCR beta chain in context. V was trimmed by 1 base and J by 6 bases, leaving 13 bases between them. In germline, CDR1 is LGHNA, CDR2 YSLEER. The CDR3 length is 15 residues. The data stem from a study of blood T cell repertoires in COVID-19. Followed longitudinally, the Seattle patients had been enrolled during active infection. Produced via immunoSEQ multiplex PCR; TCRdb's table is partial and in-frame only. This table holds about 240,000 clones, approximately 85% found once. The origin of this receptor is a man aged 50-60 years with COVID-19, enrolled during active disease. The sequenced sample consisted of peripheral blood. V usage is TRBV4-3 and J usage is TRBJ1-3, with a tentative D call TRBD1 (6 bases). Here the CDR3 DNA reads TGCGCCAGCAGCCAAGGGTGGACAGCCTTAAACACCATATATTTT. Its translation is CASSQGWTALNTIYF.